The 27 T cell receptor beta chains given below trace back to one sample, sequenced in a study of blood T cells in healthy people across ages. Combining a sample-barcoded 5' primer with a J-beta primer mix, a second PCR ran for 7 to 11 cycles. Via MiXCR, TCRdb re-called the 5' RACE reads, giving one row per CDR3 protein. Seen here are a few hundred thousand distinct CDR3 sequences, 27% observed once, and the top ten hold around 18%. The sequencing input was blood. These receptors all come from a woman between 65 and 79 years old in good health.

The V and J genes are TRBV12-5 and TRBJ2-7, with D possibly TRBD2 on 6 matching bases. Trimming shortened V by 4 bases and J by 4 bases, and 17 bases separated the two germline ends. The V gene's germline CDR1 is LGHNT and CDR2 FRNRAP. CDR3 size: 15 residues. The CDR3 DNA sequence: TGTGCTAGTGGTTCCCCGGGACTCGGAAATTACGAGCAGTACTTC. This sequence encodes CASGSPGLGNYEQYF.

V is TRBV29-1 and J is TRBJ2-5; the match to TRBD2 covers 10 bases. CDR3 size: 14 residues. The J segment lost 2 bases and the V segment lost 4 bases, leaving 4 bases of the junction unmatched. Germline CDR1 reads SQVTM; CDR2 reads ANQGSEA. The CDR3 spells CSVALAGGQETQYF. For the CDR3, the DNA is TGCAGCGTTGCTTTAGCGGGGGGTCAAGAGACCCAGTACTTC.

This chain connects TRBV3-1 to TRBJ1-4, with 9 bases that match TRBD1. Germline CDR1 and CDR2: LGHDT and YNNKEL (reference sequence). V shed 2 bases, J shed 7 bases, and the junction held 11 bases outside the gene matches. There are 17 residues in the CDR3. CDR3 loop: CASSQLTGGTRGEKLFF. The CDR3 bases are TGTGCCAGCAGCCAACTGACAGGGGGGACACGAGGTGAAAAACTGTTTTTT.

The chain uses TRBV2 and TRBJ1-1; D is unresolved. The V gene lost 5 bases and the J gene lost 6 bases, with 16 bases spanning the gap. Looked up from germline, CDR1 is SNHLY and CDR2 is FYNNEI. The CDR3 is 14 amino acids. The CDR3 region has the DNA TGTGCCAGCAGTCCCGAGACGCGGATGGCTGAAGCTTTCTTT. This translates into CASSPETRMAEAFF.

This rearrangement joins TRBV20-1 to TRBJ2-5; 9 nucleotides align to TRBD1. Germline V CDR1 and CDR2: DFQATT, SNEGSKA (reference sequence). The CDR3 sequence is 15 residues long. Trimming cost V 1 base and J 0 bases; bases outside gene matches: 3. The CDR3 loop reads CSARGGTGNQETQYF. DNA for the CDR3: TGCAGTGCTAGAGGGGGGACAGGGAACCAAGAGACCCAGTACTTC.

This clonotype turned up a few times. The junction departs from germline at one end; a sequencing error may be responsible. The chain employs TRBV12-5 and TRBJ2-1, with TRBD2 matching 11 bases. The CDR3 runs to 17 residues. Germline V CDR1 and CDR2: LGHNT, FRNRAP. In nucleotides, the CDR3 is TGTACTAGTGGTTTGGATACTCTAGCGGGGGGCTACAATGAGCAGCTCTTC. This translates into CTSGLDTLAGGYNEQLF. Filled out from reference TRBV12-5 and TRBJ2-1, the complete variable domain reads DARVTQTPRHKVTEMGQEVTMRCQPILGHNTVFWYRQTMMQGLELLAYFRNRAPLDDSGMPKDRFSAEMPDATLATLKIQPSEPRDSAVYFCTSGLDTLAGGYNEQLFGPGTRLTVL.

This clonotype was seen a handful of times. The J gene is TRBJ1-2, the V gene TRBV5-1, with D unresolved. Germline V gives CDR1 SGHRS, CDR2 YFSETQ. Trimming cost V 7 bases and J 8 bases, with 21 bases left between them. The CDR3 covers 14 residues. The CDR3 here is CASPSGSAEAGYTF. CDR3 coding DNA: TGCGCCAGCCCCTCGGGCAGCGCCGAGGCCGGCTACACCTTC.

This clonotype was seen a few times. Germline and junction disagree at one end, which may indicate a read error. This chain uses TRBV7-2 with TRBJ2-7, with 12 bases matching TRBD2. The CDR3 spans 15 residues. Per germline, CDR1 SGHTA and CDR2 FQGNSA. CDR3 coding DNA: TGTGCCGGCAGCCCGACTAGCGGGGGAATTCGCGAGCAGTACTTC. As protein: CAGSPTSGGIREQYF.

This clonotype was recorded a few times. The chain couples TRBV4-2 to TRBJ2-3; 11 nucleotides agree with TRBD2. CDR1 is LGHNA, CDR2 YNFKEQ, per germline. The CDR3 has 18 residues. Losses at the gene ends were 3 bases for V and 4 bases for J; bases not matched to a gene: 12. The CDR3 is CASSQTALSGGAPDTQYF. In DNA, the CDR3 is TGTGCCAGCAGCCAGACGGCCCTTAGCGGGGGGGCCCCAGATACGCAGTATTTT.

The rearrangement joins TRBV12-3 or TRBV12-4 to TRBJ1-5, with D tentatively TRBD1 (5 bases). This CDR3 has 14 residues. The V gene lost 7 bases and the J gene lost 7 bases, with 17 bases spanning the gap. CDR3 bases: TGTGCCAGCACCCGAGGGGTGGGGTCGCAGCCCCAGCATTTT. Amino acid sequence: CASTRGVGSQPQHF.

Note on this clonotype: This CDR3 is missing its conserved last phenylalanine or tryptophan, likely due to a read error. CDR3 protein: CASSLAPPGGDEQFS. CDR3 nucleotides: TGCGCCAGCAGCTTGGCCCCCCCAGGAGGGGATGAGCAGTTCTCC. V usage is TRBV5-1 and J usage is TRBJ2-5, with a possible D match to TRBD2 (6 bases). Matching the DNA end better, TRBJ2-1 makes the J call doubtful. The CDR3 sequence is 15 residues long. Germline-derived CDR1 and CDR2 are SGHRS and YFSETQ.

The rearrangement links TRBV20-1 to TRBJ2-5, with 10 nucleotides matching TRBD2. The germline gives CDR1 DFQATT, CDR2 SNEGSKA (reference sequence). The CDR3 spans 12 residues. V shed 6 bases and J 4 bases; nucleotides not matched to a gene: 2. CDR3 region: CSAIAGGETQYF. The CDR3 region has the DNA TGCAGTGCCATAGCGGGGGGAGAGACCCAGTACTTC.

The rearrangement uses TRBV4-3 and TRBJ1-2; 10 positions match TRBD1. The CDR3 consists of 17 residues. V was clipped by 0 bases and J by 4 bases; unmatched bases: 8. Germline V gives CDR1 LGHNA, CDR2 YSLEER. The CDR3 nucleotides read TGCGCCAGCAGCCAAGAGAATATCGGACAGGGGGTCTATGGCTACACCTTC. Amino acids: CASSQENIGQGVYGYTF.

The chain employs TRBV5-1 and TRBJ1-1; D unresolved. Per germline, CDR1 SGHRS and CDR2 YFSETQ. The CDR3 loop spans 14 amino acids. V was pared by 5 bases and J by 5 bases, with 16 bases between. CDR3: CASRPAAGSTEAFF. The CDR3 DNA reads TGCGCCAGCAGGCCCGCCGCGGGTTCAACTGAAGCTTTCTTT.

The V gene is TRBV7-9, the J gene TRBJ1-2, with D perhaps matching TRBD1 (5 bases). Trimming removed 2 bases from V and 6 bases from J, with 7 bases in between. Germline V gene data show CDR1 as SEHNR and CDR2 as FQNEAQ (reference sequence). This CDR3 is 12 amino acids long. The CDR3 DNA reads as TGTGCCAGCAGCTTATGGGGGAATGGCTACACCTTC. Translated: CASSLWGNGYTF.

There are a few counts of this clonotype. The genes are TRBV7-8 and TRBJ1-2; D remains ambiguous. V was clipped by 1 base and J by 4 bases, with 16 bases between them. Germline V gene data show CDR1 as SGHVS and CDR2 as FQNEAQ. The CDR3 is 16 amino acids. In DNA, the CDR3 is TGTGCCAGCAGCTTAGTAGGGTCAGCGGGAACCTATGGCTACACCTTC. Protein: CASSLVGSAGTYGYTF.

V usage is TRBV7-2 and J usage is TRBJ2-5; 7 nucleotides agree with TRBD1. The DNA end is more similar to TRBJ2-1, so the J call may be wrong. This CDR3 is 15 amino acids long. Germline-derived CDR1 and CDR2 are SGHTA and FQGNSA. CDR3 DNA: TGTGCCAGCAGCCGACAGGGTCGGCGCTTGGATGAGCAGTTCTTC. Translation gives CASSRQGRRLDEQFF.

The rearrangement uses TRBV6-5 and TRBJ2-3; no clear D. Germline V gene sequence: CDR1 MNHEY, CDR2 SVGAGI. The V gene lost 8 bases and the J gene lost 4 bases, with 13 bases spanning the gap. The CDR3 sequence is 13 residues long. The CDR3 DNA follows: TGTGCCAGCTACTCCGGGCATGCAGATACGCAGTATTTT. It translates to CASYSGHADTQYF.

The sample holds many counts of this clonotype. CDR3 loop: CASSFLTDTQYF. In DNA, the CDR3 is TGCGCCAGCAGCTTCCTCACAGATACGCAGTATTTT. The rearrangement joins TRBV5-1 to TRBJ2-3; D ambiguous. The V and J ends lost 2 bases and 2 bases respectively, with 3 bases between them. CDR1 SGHRS and CDR2 YFSETQ come from the germline V gene. The CDR3 has 12 amino acids. Combining the CDR3 with reference TRBV5-1 and TRBJ2-3 gives the whole variable domain KAGVTQTPRYLIKTRGQQVTLSCSPISGHRSVSWYQQTPGQGLQFLFEYFSETQRNKGNFPGRFSGRQFSNSRSEMNVSTLELGDSALYLCASSFLTDTQYFGPGTRLTVL.

The chain links TRBV5-1 to TRBJ2-7; 10 bases are shared with TRBD2. The junction had 2 bases not matched to a gene; V was cut back by 0 bases and J by 2 bases. The CDR3 has 15 residues. CDR1 SGHRS and CDR2 YFSETQ come from the germline V gene. The CDR3 DNA reads TGCGCCAGCAGCTTGGGAAGCGGGAGGGCCTACGAGCAGTACTTC. This codes for CASSLGSGRAYEQYF.

Written as DNA, the CDR3 is TGCAGTGCTGGGGGGCGGGGTGAAAAACTGTTTTTT. Its protein is CSAGGRGEKLFF. The chain joins TRBV20-1 to TRBJ1-4, with TRBD1 as a possible D gene (6 bases). The germline V gene encodes CDR1 DFQATT and CDR2 SNEGSKA (reference sequence). This CDR3 is built from 12 residues. Trimming left V 5 bases short and J 7 bases short, with 11 bases between.

The J gene is TRBJ2-3, the V gene TRBV18, with D perhaps TRBD1 (6 bases). CDR1 is KGHSH and CDR2 is LQKENI in the germline V gene. V was shortened by 6 bases and J by 8 bases, with 24 bases between the two germline ends. This CDR3 has 16 amino acids. CDR3 sequence reads: CASSLQGSVVGGTQYF. The CDR3 region has the DNA TGTGCCAGCTCGCTACAGGGTTCGGTGGTAGGAGGTACGCAGTATTTT.

The chain recombines TRBV18 with TRBJ1-3; tentatively, D is TRBD1 (6 bases). Germline CDR1 KGHSH, CDR2 LQKENI. The CDR3 loop spans 17 amino acids. The germline V and J ends were trimmed by 3 bases and 0 bases, with 15 bases remaining between them. The CDR3 is CASSPQMGQTSGNTIYF. As DNA, the CDR3 is TGTGCCAGCTCACCTCAAATGGGACAAACCTCTGGAAACACCATATATTTT.

The V call is TRBV20-1, the J call TRBJ1-2; TRBD1 might be the D (6 bases). The CDR3 extends over 15 amino acids. Trimming shortened V by 5 bases and J by 1 base, and 17 bases separated the two germline ends. Germline V gene data show CDR1 as DFQATT and CDR2 as SNEGSKA (reference sequence). The CDR3 protein is CSAPNSRGSNYGYTF. The DNA for the CDR3 is TGCAGTGCTCCAAACTCCAGGGGTAGTAACTATGGCTACACCTTC.

The rearrangement links TRBV20-1 to TRBJ1-2; 10 nucleotides agree with TRBD1. This CDR3 has 15 amino acids. V gave up 6 bases and J gave up 8 bases; unmatched junction bases: 15. Germline V gives CDR1 DFQATT, CDR2 SNEGSKA (reference sequence). Written as DNA, the CDR3 is TGCAGTGCCAACCCTTACTTGAGGACAGGGGGGGGCTACACCTTC. This gives the protein CSANPYLRTGGGYTF.

This chain connects TRBV7-2 to TRBJ2-1; 12 nucleotides match TRBD2. After removal of 5 bases from V and 9 bases from J, the junction contained 8 bases not matched to a gene. Germline CDR1 and CDR2: SGHTA and FQGNSA. This CDR3 is built from 15 residues. CDR3 DNA: TGTGCCAGCAGCCGAGGACTAGCGGGGATAGGTGAGCAGTTCTTC. It codes for CASSRGLAGIGEQFF.

The CDR3 coding sequence is TGTGCCAGCAGCCCCCCGAACGGGGGGCCTTCGGCACCCCTCCACTTT. Translating it yields CASSPPNGGPSAPLHF. This sequence joins TRBV7-9 and TRBJ1-6; tentative D call: TRBD1 (6 bases). Trimming left V 5 bases short and J 11 bases short, with 22 bases between. Germline assignment: CDR1 SEHNR and CDR2 FQNEAQ (reference sequence). The CDR3 is 16 amino acids.